Listed here are 31 T cell receptor beta chains from one sample, sequenced in a study of blood T cell repertoires in COVID-19. Some clones are missing from TCRdb's copy, which holds only in-frame ones; the method was immunoSEQ multiplex PCR. The sample includes about 250,000 clones, around 90% of them seen just once. The sequenced sample consisted of peripheral blood. These receptors were obtained from an elderly man with acute or convalescent COVID-19.

The chain combines TRBV5-4 with TRBJ2-1, with 8 bases fitting TRBD1. Germline V lookup: CDR1 SGHNT, CDR2 YYREEE (reference sequence). The J segment lost 5 bases and the V segment lost 2 bases, leaving 6 bases of the junction unmatched. The CDR3 is 15 amino acids. The CDR3 region is CASSFDRGTHNEQFF. The CDR3 DNA sequence: TGTGCCAGCAGCTTCGACAGGGGAACCCACAATGAGCAGTTCTTC.

The chain couples TRBV19 to TRBJ2-1; 16 bases map to TRBD2. The CDR3 is 17 residues long. Trimming cost V 7 bases and J 6 bases; bases outside gene matches: 9. Looked up from germline, CDR1 is LNHDA and CDR2 is SQIVND (reference sequence). The CDR3: CASTRAGTSGRANEQFF. Here the CDR3 DNA reads TGTGCCAGTACCCGGGCCGGGACTAGCGGGAGGGCCAATGAGCAGTTCTTC.

The chain has TRBV5-1 and TRBJ1-4; D remains ambiguous. Germline values: CDR1 SGHRS, CDR2 YFSETQ. With 0 bases removed from V and 4 bases from J, the gap between germline ends came to 7 bases. This CDR3 is built from 14 residues. CDR3 residues: CASSLGQRNEKLFF. DNA of the CDR3: TGCGCCAGCAGCTTGGGGCAGCGTAATGAAAAACTGTTTTTT.

The J gene is TRBJ2-5, the V gene TRBV5-6; D uncertain. V was clipped by 0 bases and J by 5 bases, with 8 bases between them. The CDR3 loop spans 13 amino acids. From germline, CDR1 is SGHDT and CDR2 YYEEEE. The CDR3 nucleotides read TGTGCCAGCAGCTTGGCACTAAAGGAGACCCAGTACTTC. This gives the protein CASSLALKETQYF.

This chain joins TRBV7-2 and TRBJ2-5; D might be TRBD1 (6 bases). The CDR3 spans 14 residues. Germline CDR1 is SGHTA and CDR2 is FQGNSA. The V end lost 3 bases, the J end lost 4 bases, and 12 bases lay between the germline ends. The DNA for the CDR3 is TGTGCCAGCAGCTTTTGGGGGCTGGGAGAGACCCAGTACTTC. This gives the protein CASSFWGLGETQYF.

The chain couples TRBV4-3 to TRBJ1-5; 7 bases line up with TRBD1. J lost 9 bases, V lost 1 base, and 9 bases had no gene match. CDR3 size: 15 residues. CDR1 LGHNA and CDR2 YSLEER come from the germline V gene. In nucleotides, the CDR3 is TGCGCCAGCAGCCAAGGGGCTACAGGGGTTGGGCCCCAGCATTTT. Protein product: CASSQGATGVGPQHF.

Written as DNA, the CDR3 is TGTGCCAGCAGAGATGACAGGGGATCACCCCTCCACTTT. Residues: CASRDDRGSPLHF. This sequence joins TRBV7-2 and TRBJ1-6; 8 nucleotides align to TRBD1. Germline V lookup: CDR1 SGHTA, CDR2 FQGNSA. The J segment lost 10 bases and the V segment lost 6 bases, leaving 5 bases of the junction unmatched. This CDR3 is 13 amino acids long.

V is TRBV9 and J is TRBJ2-7; TRBD2 agrees at 9 bases. The ends lost 4 bases at V and 2 bases at J; junction bases unmatched: 4. The germline V gene encodes CDR1 SGDLS and CDR2 YYNGEE. The CDR3 covers 14 residues. The chain's CDR3 is CASSSGTSTYEQYF. For the CDR3, the DNA is TGTGCCAGCAGCTCCGGGACTAGCACCTACGAGCAGTACTTC.

This clone was observed a single time. J is TRBJ2-7 and V is TRBV6-1, with D possibly being TRBD2 (5 bases). This CDR3 is 16 amino acids long. Trimming took off 4 bases at V and 0 bases at J, with 16 bases between the two ends. Germline assignment: CDR1 MNHNS and CDR2 SASEGT. The CDR3 nucleotides are TGTGCCAGCAGTGGGTATGAGGGTTCCCTCTCCTACGAGCAGTACTTC. Its protein is CASSGYEGSLSYEQYF.

The rearrangement links TRBV11-2 to TRBJ2-5, with D hard to call. The CDR3 is 14 amino acids. Germline CDR1 SGHAT, CDR2 FQNNGV. Trimming took 4 bases from V and 2 from J, leaving 11 bases between them. The CDR3 region has the DNA TGTGCCAGCAGCTCATATATCGGGCAAGAGACCCAGTACTTC. Translating gives CASSSYIGQETQYF. Full variable domain (remainder filled in from reference TRBV11-2 and TRBJ2-5): EAGVAQSPRYKIIEKRQSVAFWCNPISGHATLYWYQQILGQGPKLLIQFQNNGVVDDSQLPKDRFSAERLKGVDSTLKIQPAKLEDSAVYLCASSSYIGQETQYFGPGTRLLVL.

This clone was counted once. The CDR3 DNA reads TGTGCCAGTAGTCCCATCCTCCAAATCGGGACTGGGACTGAAGCTTTCTTT. Its translation is CASSPILQIGTGTEAFF. The chain has TRBV19 and TRBJ1-1; possible D gene TRBD1, 5 bases. Trimming took off 5 bases at V and 5 bases at J, with 24 bases between the two ends. This CDR3 comprises 17 residues. Germline-derived CDR1 and CDR2 are LNHDA and SQIVND (reference sequence). The entire variable domain, with the rest obtained from reference TRBV19 and TRBJ1-1, is as follows: DGGITQSPKYLFRKEGQNVTLSCEQNLNHDAMYWYRQDPGQGLRLIYYSQIVNDFQKGDIAEGYSVSREKKESFPLTVTSAQKNPTAFYLCASSPILQIGTGTEAFFGQGTRLTVV.

V and J are TRBV6-6 and TRBJ1-2, with TRBD1 matching 10 bases. Unmatched junction bases numbered 2, after V lost 2 bases and J lost 2 bases. Germline V gene sequence: CDR1 MNHNY, CDR2 SVGAGI (reference sequence). CDR3 length equals 15 residues. The chain's CDR3 is CASSYPGQGNYGYTF. The CDR3 DNA sequence: TGTGCCAGCAGTTACCCGGGACAGGGGAACTATGGCTACACCTTC.

The CDR3 DNA follows: TGTGCCAGCTCATCGGGACAGAGTTACACTGAAGCTTTCTTT. It encodes CASSSGQSYTEAFF. This chain links TRBV18 with TRBJ1-1; the match to TRBD1 covers 7 bases. V dropped 5 bases and J dropped 3; count of bases not matched to a gene: 6. CDR1 is KGHSH and CDR2 is LQKENI in the germline V gene. The CDR3 length is 14 residues.

The chain has TRBV10-3 and TRBJ2-1, with 11 bases lining up with TRBD2. CDR3 length: 15 amino acids. Germline values: CDR1 ENHRY, CDR2 SYGVKD. J gave up 7 bases and V 6 bases, and 8 bases lay outside the gene matches. CDR3 region: CAISNPTSGVNEQFF. CDR3 DNA sequence: TGTGCCATCAGCAACCCGACTAGCGGGGTGAATGAGCAGTTCTTC.

The V and J genes are TRBV28 and TRBJ1-2, with unresolved D. Germline V CDR1 and CDR2: MDHEN, SYDVKM. The CDR3 runs to 16 residues. Trimming removed 2 bases from V and 8 bases from J, with 21 bases in between. This CDR3 reads CASSLEGESGSRGYTF. The DNA of the CDR3 is TGTGCCAGCAGTTTAGAGGGTGAGTCCGGGTCTAGAGGCTACACCTTC.

The V call is TRBV29-1, the J call TRBJ2-2, with D perhaps matching TRBD1 (5 bases). Germline V lookup: CDR1 SQVTM, CDR2 ANQGSEA. With 2 bases removed from V and 1 base from J, the gap between germline ends came to 5 bases. This CDR3 contains 13 residues. Written as DNA, the CDR3 is TGCAGCGTTGAACAGGGGAACACCGGGGAGCTGTTTTTT. This translates into CSVEQGNTGELFF.

V gene TRBV28 combines with J gene TRBJ2-2, with TRBD2 as a possible D gene (6 bases). CDR1 is MDHEN, CDR2 SYDVKM, per germline. V dropped 4 bases and J dropped 3 bases, with 15 bases sitting between them. The CDR3 has 16 amino acids. Written as DNA, the CDR3 is TGTGCCAGCAGTTCCCCCGGGACTTTGTACACCGGGGAGCTGTTTTTT. Translated, it gives CASSSPGTLYTGELFF.

The chain links TRBV7-9 to TRBJ2-5, with 8 bases identical to TRBD2. The CDR3 is 16 residues long. The junction had 13 bases not matched to a gene; V was cut back by 6 bases and J by 4 bases. The germline gives CDR1 SEHNR, CDR2 FQNEAQ (reference sequence). This chain's CDR3 is CASSPTIAGSAETQYF. As DNA, the CDR3 is TGTGCCAGCAGTCCTACTATAGCGGGGAGCGCAGAGACCCAGTACTTC. The full variable domain, rest sourced from reference TRBV7-9 and TRBJ2-5, is DTGVSQNPRHKITKRGQNVTFRCDPISEHNRLYWYRQTLGQGPEFLTYFQNEAQLEKSRLLSDRFSAERPKGSFSTLEIQRTEQGDSAMYLCASSPTIAGSAETQYFGPGTRLLVL.

The CDR3 coding sequence is TGTGCCAGCAGCTTGTCCATTAGCACAGATACGCAGTATTTT. Amino acid sequence: CASSLSISTDTQYF. The rearrangement uses TRBV7-9 and TRBJ2-3; no clear D. Germline V lookup: CDR1 SEHNR, CDR2 FQNEAQ (reference sequence). Trimming shortened V by 3 bases and J by 0 bases, and 7 bases separated the two germline ends. The CDR3 is 14 residues long.

The V call is TRBV28, the J call TRBJ2-1; 13 bases are shared with TRBD2. The CDR3 runs to 16 residues. Looked up from germline, CDR1 is MDHEN and CDR2 is SYDVKM. Unmatched junction bases numbered 13, after V lost 2 bases and J lost 15 bases. The CDR3 nucleotides read TGTGCCAGCAGTTTACATACTAGCGGGAGGGCAAATGTGGCGTTCTTC. This codes for CASSLHTSGRANVAFF. The variable domain in full, with the rest retrieved from reference TRBV28 and TRBJ2-1, is DVKVTQSSRYLVKRTGEKVFLECVQDMDHENMFWYRQDPGLGLRLIYFSYDVKMKEKGDIPEGYSVSREKKERFSLILESASTNQTSMYLCASSLHTSGRANVAFFGPGTRLTVL.

This chain connects TRBV19 to TRBJ2-1; D remains ambiguous. Germline V lookup: CDR1 LNHDA, CDR2 SQIVND (reference sequence). The ends were cut back, 3 bases at V and 7 bases at J, with 7 bases in the middle. This CDR3 is 12 amino acids long. The CDR3 nucleotides are TGTGCCAGTAGTATCCCAGGAAATGAGCAGTTCTTC. Translation gives CASSIPGNEQFF.

This clone turned up a few times. The rearrangement uses TRBV27 and TRBJ2-1, with 7 bases matching TRBD2. The CDR3 has 15 amino acids. With V trimmed by 5 bases and J by 0 bases, 4 bases remained unmatched. Germline V gene lookup returns CDR1 MNHEY and CDR2 SMNVEV (reference sequence). CDR3 protein: CASSARTSSYNEQFF. The DNA of the CDR3 is TGTGCCAGCAGTGCCCGGACTAGCTCCTACAATGAGCAGTTCTTC.

The chain joins TRBV9 to TRBJ1-4; D gene uncertain. This CDR3 is 16 amino acids long. CDR1 and CDR2 from the germline V gene are SGDLS and YYNGEE. Trimming pared 0 bases from V and 0 bases from J, leaving 9 bases between. CDR3 coding DNA: TGTGCCAGCAGCGTAGGGCAGCTAGCAACTAATGAAAAACTGTTTTTT. This encodes CASSVGQLATNEKLFF. The entire variable domain, with the rest obtained from reference TRBV9 and TRBJ1-4, is as follows: DSGVTQTPKHLITATGQRVTLRCSPRSGDLSVYWYQQSLDQGLQFLIQYYNGEERAKGNILERFSAQQFPDLHSELNLSSLELGDSALYFCASSVGQLATNEKLFFGSGTQLSVL.

This chain connects TRBV24-1 to TRBJ1-2; possibly TRBD1 for D (6 bases). CDR1 KGHDR and CDR2 SFDVKD come from the germline V gene. The CDR3 totals 12 residues. Deletions cut 5 bases from V and 8 bases from J, with 11 bases between. The CDR3 DNA sequence: TGTGCCACCAGTGCGGGAACAGGGGGCTACACCTTC. It is translated as CATSAGTGGYTF.

J is TRBJ1-2 and V is TRBV10-3; 8 bases agree with TRBD1. With V trimmed by 10 bases and J by 5 bases, 12 bases remained unmatched. Germline assignment: CDR1 ENHRY and CDR2 SYGVKD. This CDR3 comprises 14 residues. The CDR3 coding sequence is TGTGCCACCAGCGGACAGGGATCTGGGTATGGCTACACCTTC. Its protein product is CATSGQGSGYGYTF.

The rearrangement joins TRBV5-4 to TRBJ1-1; D may be TRBD1 (5 bases). With 6 bases removed from V and 4 bases from J, the gap between germline ends came to 19 bases. This CDR3 has 15 residues. CDR1 is SGHNT and CDR2 is YYREEE in the germline V gene (reference sequence). This CDR3 is CASIGPSAGTTEAFF. CDR3 coding DNA: TGTGCCAGCATCGGCCCCTCCGCGGGGACCACTGAAGCTTTCTTT.

V and J are TRBV6-6 and TRBJ1-3; TRBD1 aligns across 8 bases. Germline CDR1 MNHNY, CDR2 SVGAGI (reference sequence). The CDR3 length is 14 residues. The ends lost 5 bases at V and 4 bases at J; junction bases unmatched: 4. CDR3 in DNA: TGTGCCAGCAGTAACGGACAGGGAGGAAACACCATATATTTT. Translating gives CASSNGQGGNTIYF.

Details on this clone: This sample also contains other DNA sequences that code for the same CDR3. CDR3 DNA: TGTGCCAGCAGCTTGGTGACTGCGAACACCGGGGAGCTGTTTTTT. It yields the protein CASSLVTANTGELFF. The chain couples TRBV5-5 to TRBJ2-2; D uncertain. The CDR3 covers 15 residues. Between the trimmed V and J ends, which lost 0 bases and 0 bases, there was a span of 6 bases. Germline V CDR1 and CDR2: SGHKS, YYEKEE (reference sequence).

This clone was observed once. The chain couples TRBV7-3 to TRBJ2-7; a weak D match, TRBD1 (5 bases). The CDR3 extends over 14 amino acids. Trimming removed 6 bases at V and 5 bases at J, with 17 bases between. Germline assignment: CDR1 SGHTA and CDR2 FQGTGA. The CDR3, as DNA: TGTGCCAGCAGTCCTTCTGGGGCCCCAAACGAGCAGTACTTC. Its protein product is CASSPSGAPNEQYF.

The V gene is TRBV6-1, the J gene TRBJ1-1; 9 bases fit TRBD1. The germline CDR1 and CDR2 sequences are MNHNS and SASEGT. V shed 5 bases, J shed 1 base, and the junction held 5 bases outside the gene matches. This CDR3 spans 15 amino acids. The CDR3, as DNA: TGTGCCAGCAGTCCGCGGACAGGGGAGAACACTGAAGCTTTCTTT. It encodes CASSPRTGENTEAFF.

This rearrangement joins TRBV6-2 or TRBV6-3 to TRBJ1-2; TRBD1 might be the D (6 bases). V shed 6 bases and J shed 4 bases, with 12 bases lying between them. Germline CDR1 MNHEY, CDR2 SVGEGT. The length of the CDR3 is 13 residues. CDR3 loop: CASSPTGSYGYTF. The DNA of the CDR3 is TGTGCCAGCAGCCCTACAGGGTCCTATGGCTACACCTTC.